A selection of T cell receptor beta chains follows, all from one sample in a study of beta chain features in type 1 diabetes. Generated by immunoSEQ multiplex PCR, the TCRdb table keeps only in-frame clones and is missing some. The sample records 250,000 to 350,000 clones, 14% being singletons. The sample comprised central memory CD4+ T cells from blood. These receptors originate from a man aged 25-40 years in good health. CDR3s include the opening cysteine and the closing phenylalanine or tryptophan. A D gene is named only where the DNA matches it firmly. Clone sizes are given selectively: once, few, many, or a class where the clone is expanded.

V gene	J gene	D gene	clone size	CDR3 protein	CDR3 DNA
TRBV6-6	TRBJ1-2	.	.	CASIATGGARGYTF	TGTGCCAGCATTGCGACGGGGGGCGCCAGGGGCTACACCTTC
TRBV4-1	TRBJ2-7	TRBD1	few	CASSKTGDSYEQYF	TGCGCCAGCAGCAAGACAGGGGACTCCTACGAGCAGTACTTC
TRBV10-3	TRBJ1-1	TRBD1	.	CAITSGQGEVSTEAFF	TGTGCCATCACGTCCGGACAGGGGGAAGTCAGCACTGAAGCTTTCTTT
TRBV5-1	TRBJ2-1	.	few	CASGERNNEQFF	TGCGCCAGCGGGGAGAGGAACAATGAGCAGTTCTTC
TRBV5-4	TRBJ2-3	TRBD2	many	CASRLAGGDTQYF	TGTGCCAGCAGATTAGCGGGGGGAGATACGCAGTATTTT
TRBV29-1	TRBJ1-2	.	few	CSVSDGSYGYTF	TGCAGCGTCTCAGACGGATCCTATGGCTACACCTTC
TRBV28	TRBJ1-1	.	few	CASKGTSSAFF	TGTGCCAGCAAAGGGACGTCTTCGGCTTTCTTT
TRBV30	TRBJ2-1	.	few	CAWSTGTFSYNEQFF	TGTGCCTGGAGTACGGGGACTTTCTCCTACAATGAGCAGTTCTTC
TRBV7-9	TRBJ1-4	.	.	CASSDGHLEKLFF	TGTGCCAGCAGCGATGGTCATCTGGAAAAACTGTTTTTT
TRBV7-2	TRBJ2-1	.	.	CASSPLSYKGDYKGNEQFF	TGTGCCAGCAGTCCTCTTTCGTATAAGGGGGACTATAAGGGGAATGAGCAGTTCTTC
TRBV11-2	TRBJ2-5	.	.	CASSFGGRETQYF	TGTGCCAGCAGCTTTGGGGGCCGGGAGACCCAGTACTTC
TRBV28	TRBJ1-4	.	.	CASSLLPSREKLFF	TGTGCCAGCAGTTTATTGCCTTCAAGGGAAAAACTGTTTTTT
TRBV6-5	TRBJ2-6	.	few	CASRAEAAGANVLTF	TGTGCCAGCAGGGCCGAGGCGGCTGGGGCCAACGTCCTGACTTTC
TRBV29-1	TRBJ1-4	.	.	CSVGGEVTSDEKLFF	TGCAGCGTTGGGGGTGAGGTAACATCCGATGAAAAACTGTTTTTT
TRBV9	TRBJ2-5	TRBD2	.	CASSVDPLGTILETQYF	TGTGCCAGCAGCGTAGATCCCTTAGGGACTATACTAGAGACCCAGTACTTC
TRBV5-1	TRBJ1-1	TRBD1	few	CASSLDQGAVGAFF	TGCGCCAGCAGCTTGGATCAGGGGGCGGTGGGAGCTTTCTTT
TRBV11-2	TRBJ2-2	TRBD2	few	CASSLLPGGNTGELFF	TGTGCCAGCAGCTTACTGCCGGGAGGGAACACCGGGGAGCTGTTTTTT
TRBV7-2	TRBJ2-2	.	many	CASNLQGNTGELFF	TGTGCCAGCAACCTACAGGGTAACACCGGGGAGCTGTTTTTT
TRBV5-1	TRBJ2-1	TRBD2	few	CASSPQAGGSYNEQFF	TGCGCCAGCAGCCCACAAGCGGGGGGGTCCTACAATGAGCAGTTCTTC
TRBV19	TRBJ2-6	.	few	CASTPTLSGANVLTF	TGTGCCAGTACCCCCACGCTCTCTGGGGCCAACGTCCTGACTTTC
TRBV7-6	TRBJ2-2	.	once	CASSLGALGLSGELFF	TGTGCCAGCAGCTTAGGGGCCTTGGGATTGAGCGGGGAGCTGTTTTTT
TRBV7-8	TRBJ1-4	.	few	CASSSAPAGSGEKLFF	TGTGCCAGCAGCTCAGCACCCGCAGGGTCCGGTGAAAAACTGTTTTTT
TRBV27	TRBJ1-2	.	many	CASIRKAGTYGYTF	TGTGCCAGCATTAGGAAGGCGGGGACCTATGGCTACACCTTC
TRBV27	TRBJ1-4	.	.	CASSPFSLGDEKLFF	TGTGCCAGCAGTCCCTTTTCTTTGGGGGATGAAAAACTGTTTTTT
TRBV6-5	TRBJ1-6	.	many	CASKGQPGFPLHF	TGTGCCAGCAAGGGTCAGCCAGGGTTCCCCCTCCACTTT
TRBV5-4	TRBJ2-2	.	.	CASSSGTANTGELFF	TGTGCCAGCAGCTCGGGGACCGCAAACACCGGGGAGCTGTTTTTT
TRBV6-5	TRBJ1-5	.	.	CATQSGQNNQPQHF	TGTGCCACCCAGAGCGGGCAGAATAATCAGCCCCAGCATTTT
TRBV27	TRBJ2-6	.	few	CASSFGRSGANVLTF	TGTGCCAGCAGTTTCGGCCGCTCTGGGGCCAACGTCCTGACTTTC
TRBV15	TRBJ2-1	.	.	CATSRDLRGGDEQFF	TGTGCCACCAGCAGAGATCTTAGGGGCGGGGATGAGCAGTTCTTC
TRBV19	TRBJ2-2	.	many	CASTSRGYTGELFF	TGTGCCAGTACCTCGCGGGGATACACCGGGGAGCTGTTTTTT
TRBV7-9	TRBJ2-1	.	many	CASSTRGEQFF	TGTGCCAGCAGCACCAGGGGCGAGCAGTTCTTC
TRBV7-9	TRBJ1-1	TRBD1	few	CASSHRQGRGNTEAFF	TGTGCCAGCAGCCACAGACAGGGCCGGGGGAACACTGAAGCTTTCTTT
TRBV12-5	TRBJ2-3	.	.	CASGLNGTPRDTQYF	TGTGCTAGTGGTTTGAATGGGACACCTCGAGATACGCAGTATTTT
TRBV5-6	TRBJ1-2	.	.	CASTKGASIYGYTF	TGTGCCAGCACCAAGGGAGCGAGTATCTATGGCTACACCTTC
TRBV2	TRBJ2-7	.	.	CASLEQYF	TGTGCCAGCTTAGAGCAGTACTTC
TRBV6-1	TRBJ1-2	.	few	CASSEKSRNPNYGYTF	TGTGCCAGCAGTGAAAAGTCGCGCAACCCTAACTATGGCTACACCTTC
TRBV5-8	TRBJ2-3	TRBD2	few	CASSADLAGSTDTQYF	TGTGCCAGCAGCGCGGACCTAGCGGGGAGCACAGATACGCAGTATTTT
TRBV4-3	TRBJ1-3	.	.	CASSQEVSQAFSGNTIYF	TGCGCCAGCAGCCAAGAGGTTAGCCAGGCCTTCTCTGGAAACACCATATATTTT
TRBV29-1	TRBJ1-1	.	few	CSVEDGGNTEAFF	TGCAGCGTTGAGGATGGGGGAAATACTGAAGCTTTCTTT
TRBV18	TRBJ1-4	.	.	CASSGALSTNEKLFF	TGTGCCAGCTCTGGGGCCCTTTCAACTAATGAAAAACTGTTTTTT
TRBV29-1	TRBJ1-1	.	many	CSGRGGIDTEAFF	TGCAGCGGGCGGGGAGGGATAGACACTGAAGCTTTCTTT
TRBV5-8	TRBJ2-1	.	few	CASTRLGGEQFF	TGTGCCAGCACCCGGCTCGGCGGTGAGCAGTTCTTC
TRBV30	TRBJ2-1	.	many	CAWTSYNEQFF	TGTGCCTGGACTTCATACAATGAGCAGTTCTTC
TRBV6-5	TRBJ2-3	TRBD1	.	CASSSTAGGGTDTQYF	TGTGCCAGCAGTTCCACAGCAGGGGGCGGCACAGATACGCAGTATTTT
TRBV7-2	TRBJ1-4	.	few	CASSTRVSTNEKLFF	TGTGCCAGCAGCACTCGGGTTTCAACTAATGAAAAACTGTTTTTT